Shown below are 2 T cell receptor beta chains from a single sample sequenced in a study of T cells in Graves' hyperthyroidism and ophthalmopathy. What was amplified from RNA transcripts were TCR beta CDR3 regions. HTBI primers were the set used in a first-round RT-PCR of the TCR CDR3. From the multiplex PCR reads, TCRdb called clonotypes with MiXCR, one entry per CDR3 protein. This sample has some 350,000 distinct CDR3 sequences; approximately 14% occur once, and the top ten carry approximately 19%. The sequenced sample consisted of blood. Receptors were obtained from a woman aged 55-70 years with Graves' ophthalmopathy.

The chain couples TRBV5-1 to TRBJ2-5, with D perhaps TRBD2 (6 bases). From germline, CDR1 is SGHRS and CDR2 YFSETQ. The CDR3 spans 15 residues. The V end was cut by 0 bases, the J end by 5 bases, with 14 bases between. CDR3 loop: CASSLGVGSGETQYF. The CDR3 nucleotides read TGCGCCAGCAGCTTGGGGGTCGGGAGCGGGGAGACCCAGTACTTC.

This clonotype was recorded a few times. V and J are TRBV9 and TRBJ2-1, with 8 positions matching TRBD2. From germline, CDR1 is SGDLS and CDR2 YYNGEE. CDR3 length: 18 amino acids. V trimming: 0 bases; J trimming: 0 bases; junction bases outside the gene matches: 8. The CDR3 loop reads CASSVGVFSGASYNEQFF. The CDR3 DNA follows: TGTGCCAGCAGCGTAGGAGTTTTTAGCGGGGCCTCCTACAATGAGCAGTTCTTC.